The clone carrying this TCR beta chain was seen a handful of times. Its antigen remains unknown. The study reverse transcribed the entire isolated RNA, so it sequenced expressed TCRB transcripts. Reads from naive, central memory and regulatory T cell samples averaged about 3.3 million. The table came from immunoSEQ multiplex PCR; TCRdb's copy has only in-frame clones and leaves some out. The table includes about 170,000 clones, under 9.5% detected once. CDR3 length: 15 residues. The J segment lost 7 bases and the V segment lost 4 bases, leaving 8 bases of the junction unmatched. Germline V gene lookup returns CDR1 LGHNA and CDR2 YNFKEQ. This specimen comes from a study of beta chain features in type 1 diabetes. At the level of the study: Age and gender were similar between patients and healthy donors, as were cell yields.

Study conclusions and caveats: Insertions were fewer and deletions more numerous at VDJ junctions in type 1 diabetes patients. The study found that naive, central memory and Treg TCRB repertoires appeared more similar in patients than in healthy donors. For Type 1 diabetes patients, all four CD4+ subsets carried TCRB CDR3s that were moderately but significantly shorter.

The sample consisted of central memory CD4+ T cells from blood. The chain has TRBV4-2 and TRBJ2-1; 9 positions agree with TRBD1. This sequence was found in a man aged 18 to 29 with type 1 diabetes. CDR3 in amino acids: CASSPPGQGWNEQFF. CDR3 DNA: TGTGCCAGCAGCCCCCCGGGACAGGGATGGAATGAGCAGTTCTTC.